These T cell receptor beta chains were read from a single sample in a study of CD8+CD57+ T cells in acquired aplastic anemia. TCRdb processed the reads anew with MiXCR; each CDR3 protein has one entry. The sample has under 250,000 distinct CDR3 sequences, 30% to 40% seen once. The specimen sequenced was sorted CD4+, CD8+, or CD8+CD57+ T cells (not recorded which) from PBMCs. These receptors all stem from a human donor in good health, serving as a control. Each CDR3 is given with its conserved first and last residue. A D gene is named only where the DNA matches it firmly. Size is omitted from some rows. Given values are once, few, many or a class for expanded clones.

d_call j_call v_call clone_size cdr3_nt cdr3_aa
. TRBJ2-3 TRBV9 . TGTGCCAGCAGCCAACCTCTCGGGCTAGCAGCAGATACGCAGTATTTT CASSQPLGLAADTQYF
. TRBJ2-6 TRBV3-1 . TGTGCCAGCAGCAGGATAAGCTCTGGGGCCAACGTCCTGACTTTC CASSRISSGANVLTF
. TRBJ1-2 TRBV28 . TGTGCCAGCACCGTGGGGAATGTAGGCTACACCTTC CASTVGNVGYTF
. TRBJ1-1 TRBV20-1 many TGCAGTGCTAGAGATCCGATTGGGACTGAAGCTTTCTTT CSARDPIGTEAFF
. TRBJ1-1 TRBV3-1 few TGTGCCAGCAGGGGGGGTGACACTGAAGCTTTCTTT CASRGGDTEAFF
. TRBJ1-1 TRBV12-3/TRBV12-4 many TGTGCCAGCAGTTTAGGGTCGTATTGGCAGTCCAAGAACACTGAAGCTTTCTTT CASSLGSYWQSKNTEAFF
TRBD1 TRBJ1-2 TRBV20-1 many TGCAGTGCTGGGGACAGGGGAAGGAATGGCTACACCTTC CSAGDRGRNGYTF
. TRBJ2-7 TRBV5-1 . TGCGCCAGCAGCCGTGGGGGGACAGAACTATACGAGCAGTACTTC CASSRGGTELYEQYF
. TRBJ2-1 TRBV27 . TGTGCCAGCAGTTCCCACAATGAGCAGTTCTTC CASSSHNEQFF
. TRBJ1-1 TRBV10-2 . TGCGCCAGCAGTGAGTGGGGGGGTAAAGCTTTCTTT CASSEWGGKAFF
TRBD1 TRBJ1-2 TRBV2 . TGTGCCAGCAGGGCGCTACAGGGGGTACACGGCTACACCTTC CASRALQGVHGYTF
TRBD1 TRBJ1-5 TRBV5-1 . TGCGCCAGCAGCGCGGGGACAGGGAGGGCTCAGCCCCAGCATTTT CASSAGTGRAQPQHF
. TRBJ2-2 TRBV7-8 few TGTGCCAGCAGCTTTAGCGGAGGGGTCCCCGGGGAGCTGTTTTTT CASSFSGGVPGELFF
TRBD1 TRBJ2-1 TRBV7-3 many TGTGCCAGCAGCTTAACAGGGGGCGCGAACAATGAGCAGTTCTTC CASSLTGGANNEQFF
TRBD2 TRBJ2-7 TRBV11-1 . TGTGCCAGCAGCGGGGGACTAGCGGGGACAGTTTCCTACGAGCAGTACTTC CASSGGLAGTVSYEQYF
TRBD2 TRBJ2-1 TRBV29-1 many TGCAGCGCCCGGGGGGGGGTGACCTACAATGAGCAGTTCTTC CSARGGVTYNEQFF
. TRBJ1-2 TRBV7-2 many TGTGCCAGCAGCTTAGCGCTAGTCGGTCCATTGCCCAATAACTATGGCTACACCTTC CASSLALVGPLPNNYGYTF
TRBD2 TRBJ2-7 TRBV29-1 . TGCAGCGTGCTGGGACTAGCGGGTCCTAGAAACGAGCAGTACTTC CSVLGLAGPRNEQYF
. TRBJ1-4 TRBV24-1 . TGTGCCACCAGTGATCCGACGGGGACGGAAGAAAAACTGTTTTTT CATSDPTGTEEKLFF
. TRBJ2-7 TRBV27 . TGTGCCAGCAGTTTATCTATGGGTCTAGCGTCGAGTACCTACGAGCAGTACTTC CASSLSMGLASSTYEQYF
. TRBJ2-1 TRBV20-1 many TGCAGTGCTTCGAAAGACTGGGGGACGTCTTCTGAGCAGTTCTTC CSASKDWGTSSEQFF
TRBD1 TRBJ2-1 TRBV5-1 few TGCGCCAGCAGCTTAAACACAGGGGGCTGGGTGAATGAGCAGCTCTTC CASSLNTGGWVNEQLF
. TRBJ1-3 TRBV5-1 many TGCGCCAGCAGCTTGACGGCTGGAAACACCATATATTTT CASSLTAGNTIYF
. TRBJ1-1 TRBV5-1 . TGCGCCAGTCAATCAGTGGGGAACACTGAAGCTTTCTTT CASQSVGNTEAFF
TRBD2 TRBJ2-7 TRBV13 many TGTGCCAGCAGCTCCCGGCGGGGGTCCTACGAGCAGTACTTC CASSSRRGSYEQYF
TRBD1 TRBJ1-2 TRBV6-2/TRBV6-3 once TGTGCCAACAGTTTACCGGGACAGGGGGCGTTTGGCTACACCTTC CANSLPGQGAFGYTF
. TRBJ2-3 TRBV5-4 few TGTGCCAGCAGCTCCTCGATACCCTCCACAGATACGCAGTATTTT CASSSSIPSTDTQYF
. TRBJ1-1 TRBV3-1 few TGTGCCAGCAGCCAAGGTTCGAACACTGAAGCTTTCTTT CASSQGSNTEAFF
TRBD2 TRBJ2-7 TRBV14 many TGTGCCAGCAGCCAAGATGGGACTAGCGGGGCAAGCTCCTACGAGCAGTACTTC CASSQDGTSGASSYEQYF
. TRBJ1-4 TRBV2 many TGTGCCAGCAGATACGCGGGGGAAAAACTGTTTTTT CASRYAGEKLFF
TRBD1 TRBJ1-2 TRBV25-1 . TGTGCCAGCAGCCCCCCCGACAGGGCCTTCTATGGCTACACCTTC CASSPPDRAFYGYTF
. TRBJ2-7 TRBV9 . TGTGCCAGCAGCGCATCCGGGACCCCCTACGAGCAGTACTTC CASSASGTPYEQYF
TRBD2 TRBJ2-1 TRBV15 once TGTGCCACCAGCAGTGCTAGCGGAGGGAAGTCCAACAATGAGCAGTTCTTC CATSSASGGKSNNEQFF
TRBD1 TRBJ2-1 TRBV2 . TGTGCCAGCAGTGTCACAGGGGTTTTGAATGAGCAGTTCTTC CASSVTGVLNEQFF
TRBD1 TRBJ1-2 TRBV5-1 few TGCGCCAGCAGCTCCGACAGGGATTGGGGCTACACCTTC CASSSDRDWGYTF
TRBD1 TRBJ1-4 TRBV24-1 many TGTGCCACCAGTGATTTGGGGGACAGGGTTAATGAAAAACTGTTTTTT CATSDLGDRVNEKLFF
TRBD1 TRBJ2-5 TRBV6-1 few TGTGCCAGCAATCGACAGGGGACTGAGACCCAGTACTTC CASNRQGTETQYF
. TRBJ2-3 TRBV6-5 . TGTGCCAGCAGTTACTCGAATACGGGCACAGATACGCAGTATTTT CASSYSNTGTDTQYF
. TRBJ1-2 TRBV29-1 . TGCAGCGTTGAATCTAGGGGCAACTATGGCTACACCTTC CSVESRGNYGYTF
TRBD1 TRBJ1-6 TRBV6-1 many TGTGCCAGCAGATCCGGGACAGTTTTTAATTCACCCCTCCACTTT CASRSGTVFNSPLHF
. TRBJ2-3 TRBV11-2 . TGTGCCAGCAGCAAGACGGGTTCAATCAGGGCAGATACGCAGTATTTT CASSKTGSIRADTQYF
. TRBJ1-1 TRBV11-2 once TGTGCCAGCAGCTTACAAGGCGTCACTGAAGCTTTCTTT CASSLQGVTEAFF
TRBD2 TRBJ2-7 TRBV15 many TGTGCCACCAGCAGAGAGTTTGGACTAGTCTACGAGCAGTACTTC CATSREFGLVYEQYF
TRBD1 TRBJ1-1 TRBV5-1 many TGCGCCAGCAGCTATGACAGGGGTAAGACTGAAGCTTTCTTT CASSYDRGKTEAFF
TRBD1 TRBJ1-6 TRBV2 . TGTGCCAGCAGCTCCGGACAGGGGAGGACTTCACCCCTCCACTTT CASSSGQGRTSPLHF
. TRBJ2-1 TRBV5-1 . TGCGCCAGCAGCTTGGTTGTGAGCTCCTACAATGAGCAGTTCTTC CASSLVVSSYNEQFF
TRBD1 TRBJ2-1 TRBV6-5 . TGTGCCAGCACAGACCGGGACAGGGATGACAATGAGCAGTTCTTC CASTDRDRDDNEQFF
. TRBJ1-2 TRBV24-1 . TGTGCCACCAGTGATTTGCCAGGTCGGGATGGTTATGGCTACACCTTC CATSDLPGRDGYGYTF
. TRBJ1-2 TRBV7-6 . TGTGCCAGCTCCCAGAGACTAGGCTATGGCTACACCTTC CASSQRLGYGYTF
. TRBJ2-1 TRBV5-1 few TGCGCCAGCAGCTTGGGAGCTACCGACAATGAGCAGTTCTTC CASSLGATDNEQFF
. TRBJ2-1 TRBV11-1 . TGTGCCAGCAGCTTTACAGGGAGTGACTACAATGAGCAGTTCTTC CASSFTGSDYNEQFF
TRBD1 TRBJ2-7 TRBV7-9 . TGTGCCAGCAGCGCCCGGGACAGGGGAGAGCAGTACTTC CASSARDRGEQYF
TRBD2 TRBJ2-5 TRBV5-4 . TGTCACAGTTACCCTTCTAGCGGGAGGGCCGAAGAGACCCAGTACTTC CHSYPSSGRAEETQYF
TRBD2 TRBJ2-7 TRBV11-1 . TGTGCCAGCAGGCCGGGTGGCCTAGCGGGAGTCTACGAGCAGTACTTC CASRPGGLAGVYEQYF
TRBD1 TRBJ2-7 TRBV5-1 many TGCGCCAGCAGCTATGGGACAGACTACGAGCAGTACTTC CASSYGTDYEQYF
. TRBJ1-2 TRBV2 . TGTGCCAGCAGTGATCAGGGGAGTGATGGCTACACCTTC CASSDQGSDGYTF
. TRBJ2-3 TRBV6-5 . TGTGCCAGCAGTTCACACCCGGGATTGGGCACAGATACGCAGTATTTT CASSSHPGLGTDTQYF